This T cell receptor (beta chain) was captured by sequencing in a study of cytomegalovirus exposure and HLA in healthy donors. The PCR was carried out with 60 Vbeta primers and 13 Jbeta primers. Method: immunoSEQ multiplex PCR; TCRdb's copy keeps in-frame clones and lacks some. This sample has under 200,000 clones; 71% occur once, and the top ten carry about 2.7%. Regarding the study as a whole: TCR sequences were mostly rare, though some public TCRs occurred in many donors. A later analysis found TCR association rates differed by HLA locus, highest for DRB1 and lowest for HLA-C.

V dropped 6 bases and J dropped 4 bases, with 14 bases sitting between them. The germline V gene has CDR1 MNHEY and CDR2 SMNVEV (reference sequence). This CDR3 spans 14 amino acids. This clone has a handful of counts. Its antigen remains unknown. What was sequenced was PBMCs. This TCR came from a woman aged 30 to 39 in good health and CMV-seronegative. The chain carries TRBV27 and TRBJ2-3, with D possibly being TRBD2 (6 bases). For the CDR3, the DNA is TGTGCCAGCAGCCTGGGGGAGGTGGCAGATACGCAGTATTTT. Translation gives CASSLGEVADTQYF.